This TCR beta chain was obtained from a study of neurological immune-mediated disorders. The ends were cut back, 2 bases at V and 6 bases at J, with 10 bases in the middle. The CDR3 runs 12 residues. In germline, CDR1 is SQVTM, CDR2 ANQGSEA. This clonotype appeared many times. Its antigen is still unknown. The cDNA came from 5'RACE with 10-nucleotide random UMIs. TCRdb fed the 5' RACE reads into MiXCR, producing one record per CDR3 protein. The sample holds 65,000 to 75,000 distinct CDR3 sequences, roughly 5% seen once. Study observations and caveats: There was no association between the multiple sclerosis repertoire cluster and any clinical or MRI feature.

Sequenced sample: PBMCs. The rearrangement joins TRBV29-1 to TRBJ1-1, with D tentatively TRBD1 (5 bases). The TCR comes from a human donor with multiple sclerosis. The donor label of this sample is uncertain. The CDR3 DNA reads TGCAGCGTTGAAAGGGGTAGGGCTGAAGCTTTCTTT. This gives the protein CSVERGRAEAFF.